This T cell receptor beta chain was observed in a study of blood T cell repertoires in COVID-19. Study as a whole: Sites in the United States, Italy and Spain provided acute and convalescent COVID-19 samples. Sources were T cells, B-cell-depleted T cells, or PBMCs; the material itself was cDNA or gDNA.

V shed 6 bases, J shed 4 bases, and the junction held 6 bases outside the gene matches. This CDR3 spans 14 amino acids. The V gene's germline CDR1 is MNHEY and CDR2 SVGAGI. Study processing details: Estimation of nucleated cell counts relied on the amplification of reference gene primers. Libraries were prepared by immunoSEQ multiplex PCR; TCRdb keeps only in-frame clonotypes and omits some of them. V, J and clone size were drawn from that table, and D and trimming were deduced from the DNA. Among around 260,000 clones listed, 88% were seen once. The sequence came from a man aged 55 to 70 who had recovered from COVID-19. The specimen was peripheral blood. The chain recombines TRBV6-5 with TRBJ1-5; TRBD1 aligns across 7 bases. The CDR3: CASSVQGLNQPQHF. CDR3 bases: TGTGCCAGCAGCGTACAGGGGTTGAATCAGCCCCAGCATTTT.